This T cell receptor (beta chain) was identified in a study of blood T cell repertoires in COVID-19. Authors' methods: Reference gene primer amplification gave estimated nucleated cell counts. Measured with immunoSEQ multiplex PCR; TCRdb has only the in-frame clones, and not every one. Clone size and the V and J calls come from that table; the DNA yielded D and trimming. The table includes 200,000 to 300,000 clones, about 81% detected once. Sequenced input: peripheral blood. This sequence was found in a woman aged 55-75 years with active or convalescent COVID-19.

The CDR3 region is CASTNTVGRGTGNTEAFF. CDR3 sequence (DNA): TGTGCCAGCACCAATACAGTCGGCCGTGGGACAGGGAACACTGAAGCTTTCTTT. The chain links TRBV3-1 (or the pseudogene TRBV3-2) to TRBJ1-1; 8 nucleotides match TRBD1. The CDR3 contains 18 residues. CDR1 is LGHDT, CDR2 YNNKEL, per germline (reference sequence). V shed 7 bases, J shed 1 base, and the junction held 17 bases outside the gene matches.